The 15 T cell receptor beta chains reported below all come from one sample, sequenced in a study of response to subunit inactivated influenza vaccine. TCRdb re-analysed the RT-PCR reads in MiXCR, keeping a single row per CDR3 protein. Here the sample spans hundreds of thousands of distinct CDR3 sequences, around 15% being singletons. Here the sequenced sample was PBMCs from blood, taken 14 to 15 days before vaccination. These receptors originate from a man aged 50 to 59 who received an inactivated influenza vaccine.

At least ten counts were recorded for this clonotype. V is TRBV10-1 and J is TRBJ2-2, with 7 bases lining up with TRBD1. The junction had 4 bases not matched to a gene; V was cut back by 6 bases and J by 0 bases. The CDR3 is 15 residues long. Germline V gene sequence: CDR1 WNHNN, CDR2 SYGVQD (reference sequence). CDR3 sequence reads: CASSPGTANTGELFF. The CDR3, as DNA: TGCGCCAGCAGCCCCGGGACAGCGAACACCGGGGAGCTGTTTTTT.

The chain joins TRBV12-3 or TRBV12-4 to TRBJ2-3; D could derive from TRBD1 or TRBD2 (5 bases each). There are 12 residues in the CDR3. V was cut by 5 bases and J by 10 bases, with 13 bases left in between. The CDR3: CASSAGSRAQYF. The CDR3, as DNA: TGTGCCAGCAGTGCAGGGAGCAGGGCGCAGTATTTT.

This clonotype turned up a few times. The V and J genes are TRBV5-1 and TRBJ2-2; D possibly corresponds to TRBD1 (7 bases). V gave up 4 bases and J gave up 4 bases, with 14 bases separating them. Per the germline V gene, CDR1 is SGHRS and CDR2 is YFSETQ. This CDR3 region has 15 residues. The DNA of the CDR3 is TGCGCCAGCAGCACCAGGGGGGTCTTCACCGGGGAGCTGTTTTTT. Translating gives CASSTRGVFTGELFF.

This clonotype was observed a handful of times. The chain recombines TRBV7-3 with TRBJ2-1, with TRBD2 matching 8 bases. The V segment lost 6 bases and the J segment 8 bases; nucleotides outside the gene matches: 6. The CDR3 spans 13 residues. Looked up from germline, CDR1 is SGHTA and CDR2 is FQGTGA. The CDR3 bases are TGTGCCAGCAGTACCGGGACTAGAGATGAGCAGTTCTTC. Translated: CASSTGTRDEQFF.

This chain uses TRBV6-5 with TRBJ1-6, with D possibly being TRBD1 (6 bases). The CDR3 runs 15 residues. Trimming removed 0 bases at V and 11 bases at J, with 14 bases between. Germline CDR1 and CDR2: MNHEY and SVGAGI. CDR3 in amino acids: CASSYSSDRSPPLHF. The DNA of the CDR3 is TGTGCCAGCAGTTACTCGTCGGACAGATCTCCACCCCTCCACTTT.

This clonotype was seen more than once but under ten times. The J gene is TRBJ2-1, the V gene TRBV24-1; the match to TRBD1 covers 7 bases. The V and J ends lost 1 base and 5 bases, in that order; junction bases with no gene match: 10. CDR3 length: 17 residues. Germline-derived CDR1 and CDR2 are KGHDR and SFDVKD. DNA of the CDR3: TGTGCCACCAGTGATTTTGGTTTCGAGGGGGCGGACAATGAGCAGTTCTTC. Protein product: CATSDFGFEGADNEQFF.

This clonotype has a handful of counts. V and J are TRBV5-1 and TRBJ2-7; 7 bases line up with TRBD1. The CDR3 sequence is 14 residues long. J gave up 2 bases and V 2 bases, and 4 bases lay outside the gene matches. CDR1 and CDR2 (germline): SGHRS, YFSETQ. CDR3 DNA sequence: TGCGCCAGCAGCTTACCGGGACAGACCTACGAGCAGTACTTC. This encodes CASSLPGQTYEQYF.

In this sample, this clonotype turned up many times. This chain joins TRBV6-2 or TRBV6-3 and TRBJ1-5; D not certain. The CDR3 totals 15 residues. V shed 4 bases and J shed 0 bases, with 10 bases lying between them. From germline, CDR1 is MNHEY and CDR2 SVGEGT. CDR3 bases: TGTGCCAGCAGTTTGCAGCTTAATAGCAATCAGCCCCAGCATTTT. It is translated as CASSLQLNSNQPQHF.

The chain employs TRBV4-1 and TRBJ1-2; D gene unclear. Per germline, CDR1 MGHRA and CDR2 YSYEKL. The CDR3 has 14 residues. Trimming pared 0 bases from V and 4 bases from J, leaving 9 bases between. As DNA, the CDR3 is TGCGCCAGCAGCCAAGAGTTGGGGAGCTATGGCTACACCTTC. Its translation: CASSQELGSYGYTF.

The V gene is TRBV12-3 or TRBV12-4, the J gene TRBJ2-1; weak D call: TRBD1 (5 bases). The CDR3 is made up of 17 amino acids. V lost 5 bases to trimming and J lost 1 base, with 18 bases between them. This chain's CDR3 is CASSGNRQAVSYNEQFF. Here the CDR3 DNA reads TGTGCCAGCAGTGGTAACAGGCAGGCAGTATCCTACAATGAGCAGTTCTTC.

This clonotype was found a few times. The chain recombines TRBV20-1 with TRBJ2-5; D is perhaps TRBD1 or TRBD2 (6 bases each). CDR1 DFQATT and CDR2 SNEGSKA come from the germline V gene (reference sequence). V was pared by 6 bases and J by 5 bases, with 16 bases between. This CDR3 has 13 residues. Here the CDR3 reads CSAGGLRGETQYF. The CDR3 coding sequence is TGCAGTGCCGGGGGCCTCCGGGGGGAGACCCAGTACTTC.

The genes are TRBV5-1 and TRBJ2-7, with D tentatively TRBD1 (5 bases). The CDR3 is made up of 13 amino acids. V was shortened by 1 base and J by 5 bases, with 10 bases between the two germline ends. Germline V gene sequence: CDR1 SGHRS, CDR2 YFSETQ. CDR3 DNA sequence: TGCGCCAGCAGCTTGCAGGGTTCGGACGAGCAGTACTTC. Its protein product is CASSLQGSDEQYF.

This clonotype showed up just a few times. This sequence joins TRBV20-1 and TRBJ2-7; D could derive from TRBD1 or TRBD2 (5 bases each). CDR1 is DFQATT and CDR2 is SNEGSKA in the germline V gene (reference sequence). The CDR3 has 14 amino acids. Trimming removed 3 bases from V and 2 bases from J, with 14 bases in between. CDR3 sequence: CSARAGTAAYEQYF. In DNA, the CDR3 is TGCAGTGCTAGGGCCGGGACGGCGGCCTACGAGCAGTACTTC.

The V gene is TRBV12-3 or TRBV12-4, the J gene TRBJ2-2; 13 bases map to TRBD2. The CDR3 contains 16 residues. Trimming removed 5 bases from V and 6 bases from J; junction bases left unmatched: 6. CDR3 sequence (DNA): TGTGCCAGCAGTGCCCGACTAGCGGGGGGAGCCGGGGAGCTGTTTTTT. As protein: CASSARLAGGAGELFF.

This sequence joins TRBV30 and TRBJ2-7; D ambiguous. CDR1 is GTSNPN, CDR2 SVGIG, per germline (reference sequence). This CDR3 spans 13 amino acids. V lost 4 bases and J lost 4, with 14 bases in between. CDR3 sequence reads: CAWIRADRYEQYF. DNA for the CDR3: TGTGCCTGGATTAGGGCGGATAGGTACGAGCAGTACTTC.